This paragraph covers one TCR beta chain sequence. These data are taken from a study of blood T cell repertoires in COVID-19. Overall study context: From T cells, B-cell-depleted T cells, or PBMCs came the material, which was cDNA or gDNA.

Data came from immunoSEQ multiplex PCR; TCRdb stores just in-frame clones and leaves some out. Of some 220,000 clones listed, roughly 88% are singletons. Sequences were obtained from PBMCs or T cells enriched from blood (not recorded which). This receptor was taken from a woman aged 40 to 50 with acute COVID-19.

The DNA for the CDR3 is TGCGCCAGCAGCCAAGATCGTCTAAATTCCTACGAGCAGTACTTC. It yields the protein CASSQDRLNSYEQYF. V usage is TRBV4-3 and J usage is TRBJ2-7; D is unclear. There are 15 residues in the CDR3. Germline V gives CDR1 LGHNA, CDR2 YSLEER. Trimming pared 0 bases from V and 1 base from J, leaving 10 bases between.